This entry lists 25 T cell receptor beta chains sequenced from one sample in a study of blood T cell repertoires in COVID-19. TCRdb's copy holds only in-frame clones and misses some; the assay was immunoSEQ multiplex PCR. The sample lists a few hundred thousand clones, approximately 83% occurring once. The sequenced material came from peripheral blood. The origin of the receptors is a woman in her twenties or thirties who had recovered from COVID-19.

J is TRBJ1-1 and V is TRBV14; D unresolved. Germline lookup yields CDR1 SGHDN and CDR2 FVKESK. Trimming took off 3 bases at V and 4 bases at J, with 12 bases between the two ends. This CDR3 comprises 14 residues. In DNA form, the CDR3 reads TGTGCCAGCAGCCAGTTTTCCGGCGGCACTGAAGCTTTCTTT. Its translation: CASSQFSGGTEAFF.

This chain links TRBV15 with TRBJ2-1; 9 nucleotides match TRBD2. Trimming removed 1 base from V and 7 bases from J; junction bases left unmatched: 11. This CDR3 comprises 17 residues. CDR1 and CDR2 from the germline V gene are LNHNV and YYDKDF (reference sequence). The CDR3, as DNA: TGTGCCACCAGCAGAGGGAAGGCGGGAGGGTCCGTGAATGAGCAGTTCTTC. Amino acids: CATSRGKAGGSVNEQFF.

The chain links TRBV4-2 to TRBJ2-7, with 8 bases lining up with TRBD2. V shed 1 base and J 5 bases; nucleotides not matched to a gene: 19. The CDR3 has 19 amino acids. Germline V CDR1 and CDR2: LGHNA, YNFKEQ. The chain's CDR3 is CASSQVPQGYGGRPHEQYF. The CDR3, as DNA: TGTGCCAGCAGCCAAGTGCCCCAGGGTTACGGCGGGAGGCCCCACGAGCAGTACTTC.

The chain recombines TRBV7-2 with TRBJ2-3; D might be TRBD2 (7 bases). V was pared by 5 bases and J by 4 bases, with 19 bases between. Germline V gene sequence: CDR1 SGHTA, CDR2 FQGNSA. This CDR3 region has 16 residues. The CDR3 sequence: CASSGGGGVASDTQYF. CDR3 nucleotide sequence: TGTGCCAGCAGCGGAGGGGGGGGAGTAGCATCAGATACGCAGTATTTT.

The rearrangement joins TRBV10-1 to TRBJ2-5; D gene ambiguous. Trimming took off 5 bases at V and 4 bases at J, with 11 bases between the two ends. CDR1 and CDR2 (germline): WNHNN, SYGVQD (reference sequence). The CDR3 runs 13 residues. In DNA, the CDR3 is TGCGCCAGCAGTCTAGTTAGAGGAGAGACCCAGTACTTC. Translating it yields CASSLVRGETQYF.

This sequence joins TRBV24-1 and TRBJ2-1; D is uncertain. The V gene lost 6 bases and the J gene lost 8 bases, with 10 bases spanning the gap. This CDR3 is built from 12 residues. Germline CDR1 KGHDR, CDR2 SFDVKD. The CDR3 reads CATSTRRDEQFF. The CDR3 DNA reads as TGTGCCACCAGTACCAGGCGAGATGAGCAGTTCTTC.

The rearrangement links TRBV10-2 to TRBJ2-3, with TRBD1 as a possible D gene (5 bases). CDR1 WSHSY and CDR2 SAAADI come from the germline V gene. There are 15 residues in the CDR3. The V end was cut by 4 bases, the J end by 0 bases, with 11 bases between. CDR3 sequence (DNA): TGCGCCAGCAGTGTTATGGGGCAAAGCACAGATACGCAGTATTTT. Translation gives CASSVMGQSTDTQYF.

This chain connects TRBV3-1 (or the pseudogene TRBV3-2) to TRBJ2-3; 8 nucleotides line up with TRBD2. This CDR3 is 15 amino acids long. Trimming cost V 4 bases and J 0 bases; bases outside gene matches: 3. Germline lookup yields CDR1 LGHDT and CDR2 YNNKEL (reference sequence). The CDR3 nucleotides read TGTGCCAGCAGCCCGACTAGCGCTAGCACAGATACGCAGTATTTT. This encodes CASSPTSASTDTQYF.

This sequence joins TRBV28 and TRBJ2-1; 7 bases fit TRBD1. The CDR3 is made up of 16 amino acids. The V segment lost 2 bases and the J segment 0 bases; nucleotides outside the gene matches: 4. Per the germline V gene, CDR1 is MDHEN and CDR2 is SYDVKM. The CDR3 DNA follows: TGTGCCAGCAGTTTACGCAGGGGGAGCTCCTACAATGAGCAGTTCTTC. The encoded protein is CASSLRRGSSYNEQFF.

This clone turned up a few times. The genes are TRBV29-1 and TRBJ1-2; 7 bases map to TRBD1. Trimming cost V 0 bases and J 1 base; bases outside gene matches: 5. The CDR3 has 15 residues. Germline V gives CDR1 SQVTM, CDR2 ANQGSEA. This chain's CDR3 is CSVEDRDRDNYGYTF. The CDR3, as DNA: TGCAGCGTTGAAGATCGAGACAGGGATAACTATGGCTACACCTTC.

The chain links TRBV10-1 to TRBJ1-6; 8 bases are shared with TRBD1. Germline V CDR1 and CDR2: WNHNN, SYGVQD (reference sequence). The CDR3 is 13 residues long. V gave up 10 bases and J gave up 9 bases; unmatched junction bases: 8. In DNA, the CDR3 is TGCGCCACCACCCAGGGGGCTGGTTCACCCCTCCACTTT. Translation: CATTQGAGSPLHF.

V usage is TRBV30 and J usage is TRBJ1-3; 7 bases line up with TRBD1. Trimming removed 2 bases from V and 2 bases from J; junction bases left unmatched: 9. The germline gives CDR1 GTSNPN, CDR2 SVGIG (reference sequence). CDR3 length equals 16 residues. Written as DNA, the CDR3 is TGTGCCTGGAGTTACCCCGGGACAGTAACTGGAAACACCATATATTTT. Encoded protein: CAWSYPGTVTGNTIYF.

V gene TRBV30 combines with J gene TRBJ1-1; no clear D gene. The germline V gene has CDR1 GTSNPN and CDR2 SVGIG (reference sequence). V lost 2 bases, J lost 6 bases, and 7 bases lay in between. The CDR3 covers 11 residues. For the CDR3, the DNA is TGTGCCTGGAGTACCGGTTCTGAAGCTTTCTTT. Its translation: CAWSTGSEAFF.

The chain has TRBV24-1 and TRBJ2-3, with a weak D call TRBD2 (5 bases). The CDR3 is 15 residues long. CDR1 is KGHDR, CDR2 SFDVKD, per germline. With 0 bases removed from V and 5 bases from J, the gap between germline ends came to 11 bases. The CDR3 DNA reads TGTGCCACCAGTGATTTGCGGGCGAGCGGAGATACGCAGTATTTT. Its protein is CATSDLRASGDTQYF.

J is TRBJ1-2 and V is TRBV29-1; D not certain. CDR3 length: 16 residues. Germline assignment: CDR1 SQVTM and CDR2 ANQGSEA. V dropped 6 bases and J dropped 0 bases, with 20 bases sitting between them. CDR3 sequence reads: CSVVTRAPIPNYGYTF. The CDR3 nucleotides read TGCAGCGTGGTCACGAGGGCTCCCATACCTAACTATGGCTACACCTTC.

The CDR3 sequence: CASSSADRDYGYTF. The CDR3 DNA reads TGTGCCAGCAGTTCCGCCGACAGGGACTATGGCTACACCTTC. The chain joins TRBV28 to TRBJ1-2; 7 bases map to TRBD1. The V and J ends lost 4 bases and 3 bases, in that order; junction bases with no gene match: 5. The CDR3 is 14 residues long. Germline assignment: CDR1 MDHEN and CDR2 SYDVKM.

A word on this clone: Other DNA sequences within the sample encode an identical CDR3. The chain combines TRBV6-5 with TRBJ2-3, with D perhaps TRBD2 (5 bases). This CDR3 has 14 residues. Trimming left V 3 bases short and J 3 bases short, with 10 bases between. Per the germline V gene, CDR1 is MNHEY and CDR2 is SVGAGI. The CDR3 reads CASSYGGGTDTQYF. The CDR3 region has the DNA TGTGCCAGCAGTTATGGAGGTGGAACAGATACGCAGTATTTT.

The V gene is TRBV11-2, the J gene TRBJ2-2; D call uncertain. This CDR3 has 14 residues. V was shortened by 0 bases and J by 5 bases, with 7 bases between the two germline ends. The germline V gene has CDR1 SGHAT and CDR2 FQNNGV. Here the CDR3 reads CASSLDPVTGELFF. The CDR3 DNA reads TGTGCCAGCAGCTTAGATCCAGTAACCGGGGAGCTGTTTTTT.

CDR3 nucleotides: TGCAGCGTTGGACACGGAGAGACCCAGTACTTC. Protein sequence: CSVGHGETQYF. V gene TRBV29-1 combines with J gene TRBJ2-5; D remains ambiguous. The CDR3 extends over 11 amino acids. Germline V gene data show CDR1 as SQVTM and CDR2 as ANQGSEA. V was pared by 4 bases and J by 4 bases, with 7 bases between.

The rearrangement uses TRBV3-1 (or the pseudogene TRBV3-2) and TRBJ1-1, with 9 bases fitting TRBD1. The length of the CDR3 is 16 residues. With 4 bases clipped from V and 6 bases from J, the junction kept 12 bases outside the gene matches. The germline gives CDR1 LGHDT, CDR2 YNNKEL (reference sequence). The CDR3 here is CASSLRTGAYGAEAFF. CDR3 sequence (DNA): TGTGCCAGCAGCCTGCGGACAGGGGCCTATGGGGCTGAAGCTTTCTTT.

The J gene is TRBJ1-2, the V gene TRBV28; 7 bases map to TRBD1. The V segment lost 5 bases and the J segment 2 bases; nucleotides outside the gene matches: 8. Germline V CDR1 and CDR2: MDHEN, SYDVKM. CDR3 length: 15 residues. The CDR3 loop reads CASSPRDSLNYGYTF. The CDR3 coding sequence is TGTGCCAGCAGTCCACGGGACAGCCTAAACTATGGCTACACCTTC.

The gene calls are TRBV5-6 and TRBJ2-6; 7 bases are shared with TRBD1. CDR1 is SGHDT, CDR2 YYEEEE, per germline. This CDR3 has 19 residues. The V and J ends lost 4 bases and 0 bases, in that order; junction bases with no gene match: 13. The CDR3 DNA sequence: TGTGCCAGCAGCATACAAACCGGGACAGTAACCTCTGGGGCCAACGTCCTGACTTTC. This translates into CASSIQTGTVTSGANVLTF. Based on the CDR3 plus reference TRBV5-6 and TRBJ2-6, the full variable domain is DAGVTQSPTHLIKTRGQQVTLRCSPKSGHDTVSWYQQALGQGPQFIFQYYEEEERQRGNFPDRFSGHQFPNYSSELNVNALLLGDSALYLCASSIQTGTVTSGANVLTFGAGSRLTVL.

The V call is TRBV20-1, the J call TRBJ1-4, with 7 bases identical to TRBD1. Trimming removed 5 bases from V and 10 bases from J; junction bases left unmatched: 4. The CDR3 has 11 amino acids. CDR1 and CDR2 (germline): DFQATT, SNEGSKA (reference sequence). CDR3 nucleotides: TGCAGTGCTCTAGACAGGGTAAAACTGTTTTTT. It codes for CSALDRVKLFF.

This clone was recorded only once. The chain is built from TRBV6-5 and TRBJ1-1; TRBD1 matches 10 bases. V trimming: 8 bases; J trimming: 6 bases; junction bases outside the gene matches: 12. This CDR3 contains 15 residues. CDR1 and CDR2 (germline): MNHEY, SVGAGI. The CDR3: CASAWTGGRSAEAFF. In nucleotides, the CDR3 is TGTGCCAGCGCCTGGACAGGGGGAAGGAGCGCTGAAGCTTTCTTT.

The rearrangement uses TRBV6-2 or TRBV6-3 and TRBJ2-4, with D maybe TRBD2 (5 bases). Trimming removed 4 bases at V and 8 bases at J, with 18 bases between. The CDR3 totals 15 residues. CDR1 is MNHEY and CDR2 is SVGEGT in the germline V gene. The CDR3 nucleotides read TGTGCCAGCAGTTCCACACGGGTCCCGAGGGACATTCAGTACTTC. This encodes CASSSTRVPRDIQYF.